This T cell receptor beta chain stems from a study of blood T cells in healthy people across ages. General observations from the study: Donor CMV status was unknown, possibly confounding expanded clonotype changes.

For the second PCR, which ran for about 6 to 11 cycles, a sample-barcoded 5' primer and a J-beta primer mix were used. In TCRdb, the 5' RACE reads were re-called with MiXCR into one record per CDR3 protein. Of under 2 million distinct CDR3 sequences in the sample, about 35% were seen once. This clonotype was observed a single time. No antigen is known for it. Per germline, CDR1 MRHNA and CDR2 SNTAGT. V was pared by 5 bases and J by 3 bases, with 7 bases of the junction left unmatched. This CDR3 has 16 residues. The clonotype originates from a woman in her twenties or thirties in good health. The sample comprised blood. V usage is TRBV6-4 and J usage is TRBJ2-1, with 10 bases fitting TRBD2. The CDR3 here is CASSHLAGGGYNEQFF. CDR3 DNA: TGTGCCAGCAGTCATTTAGCGGGAGGAGGCTACAATGAGCAGTTCTTC.